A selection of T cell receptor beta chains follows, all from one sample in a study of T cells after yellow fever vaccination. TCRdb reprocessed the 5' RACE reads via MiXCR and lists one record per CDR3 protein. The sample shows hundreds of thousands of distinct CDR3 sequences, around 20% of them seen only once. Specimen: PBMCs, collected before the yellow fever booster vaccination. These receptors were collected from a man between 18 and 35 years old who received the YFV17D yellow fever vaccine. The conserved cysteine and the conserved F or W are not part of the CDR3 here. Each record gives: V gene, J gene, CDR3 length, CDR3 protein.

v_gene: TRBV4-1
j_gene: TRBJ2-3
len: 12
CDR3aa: ASSQENTADTQY

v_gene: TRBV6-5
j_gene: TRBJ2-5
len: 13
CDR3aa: ASSYSPTPQETQY

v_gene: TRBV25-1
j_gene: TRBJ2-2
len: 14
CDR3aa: ASSRWGVANTGELF

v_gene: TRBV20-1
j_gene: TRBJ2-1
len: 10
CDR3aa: SGVGTWDEQF

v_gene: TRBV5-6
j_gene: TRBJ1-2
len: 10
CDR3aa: ASSFGLNGYT

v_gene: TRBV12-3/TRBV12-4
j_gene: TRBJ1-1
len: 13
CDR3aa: ASTLTGNRNTEAF

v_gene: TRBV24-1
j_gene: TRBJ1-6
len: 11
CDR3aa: ATSDLSGSPLH

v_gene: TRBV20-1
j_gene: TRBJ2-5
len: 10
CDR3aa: SAREKTETQY

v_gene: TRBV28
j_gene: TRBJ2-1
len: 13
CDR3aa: ASSSWTGGFNEQF

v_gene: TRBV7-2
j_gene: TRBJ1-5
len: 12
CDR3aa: ASSSDRGSQPQH

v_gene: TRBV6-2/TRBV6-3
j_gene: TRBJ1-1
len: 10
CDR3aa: ASSLRNTEAF

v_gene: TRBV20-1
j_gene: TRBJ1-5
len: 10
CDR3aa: SAVDNQQPQH

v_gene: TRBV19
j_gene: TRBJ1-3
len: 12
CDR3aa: ASSIYAAGNTIY

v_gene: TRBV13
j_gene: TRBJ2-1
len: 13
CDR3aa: ASSPALETYNEQF

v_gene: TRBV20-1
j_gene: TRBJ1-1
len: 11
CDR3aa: SARPRGRTEAF

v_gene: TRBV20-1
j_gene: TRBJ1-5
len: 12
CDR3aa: SATTGPRNQPQH

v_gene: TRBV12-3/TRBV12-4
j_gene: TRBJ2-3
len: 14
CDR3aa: ASSSSGGAGADTQY

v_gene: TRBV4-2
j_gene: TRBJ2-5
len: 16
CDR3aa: ASSQDRTSGGYGETQY

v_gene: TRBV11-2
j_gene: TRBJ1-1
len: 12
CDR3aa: ASSFDPFESEAF

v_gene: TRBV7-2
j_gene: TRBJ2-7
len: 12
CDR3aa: ASSTLSGSYEQY

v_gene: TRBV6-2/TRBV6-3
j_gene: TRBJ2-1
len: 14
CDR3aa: ASSPRTGSSYNEQF

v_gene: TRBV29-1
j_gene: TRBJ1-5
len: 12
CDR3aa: SVVVGGPQQPQH

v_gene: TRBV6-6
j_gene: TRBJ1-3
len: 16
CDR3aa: ASSSPGQAVLSGNTIY

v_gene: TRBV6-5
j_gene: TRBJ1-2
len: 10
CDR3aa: ASSYSVGGYT

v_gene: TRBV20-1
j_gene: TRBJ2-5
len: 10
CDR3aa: SALGGEETQY

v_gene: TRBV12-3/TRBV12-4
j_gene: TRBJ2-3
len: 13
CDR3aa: ASSLETADWGTQY

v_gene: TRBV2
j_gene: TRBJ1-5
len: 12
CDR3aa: ASSEEAGPPPQH

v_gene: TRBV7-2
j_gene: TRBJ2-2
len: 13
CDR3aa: ASSLDKAVGGELF

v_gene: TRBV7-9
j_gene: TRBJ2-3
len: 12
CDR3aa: ASSFYASTDTQY

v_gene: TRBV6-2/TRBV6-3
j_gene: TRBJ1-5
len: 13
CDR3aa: ASSYLVGAGQPQH

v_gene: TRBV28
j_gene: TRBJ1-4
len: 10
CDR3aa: ATQAREEKLF

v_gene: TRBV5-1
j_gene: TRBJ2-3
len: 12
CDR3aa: ASSAGEGPDTQY

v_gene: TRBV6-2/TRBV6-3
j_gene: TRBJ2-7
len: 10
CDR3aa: ASSDPGYEQY